A selection of T cell receptor beta chains follows, all from one sample in a study of T-cell reconstitution after alpha-beta-depleted transplantation in children. TCRdb used MiXCR to reprocess the PCR reads, holding one entry per CDR3 protein. The data show 240,000 or so distinct CDR3 sequences, with around 12% seen just once and 2.6% held by the top ten. The source material was PBMCs from the stem cell graft donor, sampled from the stem cell graft. These receptor sequences come from a human donor who donated a stem cell graft to a child with acute lymphoblastic leukemia. The CDR3 runs from the conserved cysteine through the conserved F or W. D genes are given only for firm matches. Expanded clones get a size class; other rows say once, few or many, or leave the size out.

clone size	D gene	V gene	J gene	CDR3 DNA	CDR3 protein
few	TRBD1	TRBV19	TRBJ1-4	TGTGCCAGTAGTGACCCCGGGACAGGGATATCGAATGAAAAACTGTTTTTT	CASSDPGTGISNEKLFF
many	-	TRBV9	TRBJ1-1	TGTGCCAGCAGCGTAGGTTTACAGCCGAACACTGAAGCTTTCTTT	CASSVGLQPNTEAFF
many	-	TRBV7-8	TRBJ1-5	TGTGCCAGCAGCTTAGACGAGGGGCCCCAGCATTTT	CASSLDEGPQHF
many	TRBD1	TRBV7-9	TRBJ2-7	TGTGCCAGCAGCTCCTCCCCGGACAGGGCCTCCTACGAGCAGTACTTC	CASSSSPDRASYEQYF
-	TRBD1	TRBV6-1	TRBJ2-1	TGTGCCAGCAGGGGGGACAGGTTGTACAATGAGCAGTTCTTC	CASRGDRLYNEQFF
many	-	TRBV10-3	TRBJ1-4	TGTGCCACCCAACCCCGACAGAATGAAAAACTGTTTTTT	CATQPRQNEKLFF
-	TRBD1	TRBV5-1	TRBJ1-1	TGCGCCAGCAGCCCACTCCTTCAGGGACAGGCCGGGGGCGACACTGAAGCTTTCTTT	CASSPLLQGQAGGDTEAFF
many	-	TRBV28	TRBJ1-1	TGTGCCAGCTCATGGGGGCTCGGGACTGAAGCTTTCTTT	CASSWGLGTEAFF
many	-	TRBV13	TRBJ2-7	TGTGCCAGCAGCTTAGGCCCCCCTGGGGTGGCCTACGAGCAGTACTTC	CASSLGPPGVAYEQYF
few	TRBD2	TRBV7-9	TRBJ2-7	TGTGCCAGCAGACCTACTAGCGGGGCCTCCTACGAGCAGTACTTC	CASRPTSGASYEQYF
many	-	TRBV4-2	TRBJ1-1	TGTGCCAGCAGCCTAATTCCCGGGGACCAGAAAGTTGAAGCTTTCTTT	CASSLIPGDQKVEAFF
few	TRBD2	TRBV9	TRBJ2-3	TGTGCCAGCAGCGAGAGCGGGAGCCTCAGAGCAGATACGCAGTATTTT	CASSESGSLRADTQYF
-	TRBD1	TRBV20-1	TRBJ1-1	TGCAGTGCTAGAGATACTAGGCAGGGGGATGTCACTGAAGCTTTCTTT	CSARDTRQGDVTEAFF
many	-	TRBV25-1	TRBJ2-2	TGTGCCAGCAGTTCCCTTATGCGAGGGACCGGGGAGCTGTTTTTT	CASSSLMRGTGELFF
few	TRBD2	TRBV20-1	TRBJ2-2	TGCAGTGCTCCCGAGCGGGGGAGGAACACCGGGGAGCTGTTTTTT	CSAPERGRNTGELFF
many	-	TRBV3-1	TRBJ1-1	TGTGCCAGCGCAACACAGGGTTTTTCCACTGAAGCTTTCTTT	CASATQGFSTEAFF
many	-	TRBV12-3/TRBV12-4	TRBJ1-6	TGTGCCAGCAGAAATGGGGATTCACCCCTCCACTTT	CASRNGDSPLHF
many	-	TRBV20-1	TRBJ1-2	TGCAGGGACGGCAGTAACTATGGCTACACCTTC	CRDGSNYGYTF
many	TRBD1	TRBV20-1	TRBJ1-2	TGCAGTGCCACAACGGGGTCAGGGGGCAACTATGGCTACACCTTC	CSATTGSGGNYGYTF
many	-	TRBV4-2	TRBJ1-1	TGTGCCAGCAGCCTCTTGCTTATCGGGGCAAACACTGAAGCTTTCTTT	CASSLLLIGANTEAFF
-	-	TRBV20-1	TRBJ1-6	TGCAGTGCTAGTGGCGGGGTCCCCTCCTATAATTCACCCCTCCACTTT	CSASGGVPSYNSPLHF
many	TRBD2	TRBV24-1	TRBJ2-1	TGTGCCACCAGTGATTCAGGACTAGCGGGGGGGCTTAGCTTCTATGAGCAGTTCTTC	CATSDSGLAGGLSFYEQFF
many	-	TRBV12-3/TRBV12-4	TRBJ1-1	TGTGCCAGCAGTGAGGGACACCCCGAAGGGGCTTTCTTT	CASSEGHPEGAFF
many	-	TRBV9	TRBJ2-3	TGTGCCAGCAGCGCCCCGGGGCTGGATACGCAGTATTTT	CASSAPGLDTQYF
many	-	TRBV5-1	TRBJ2-7	TGCGCCAGCAGCCCCCCGGGCGGGTCTGGCTACGAGCAGTACTTC	CASSPPGGSGYEQYF
many	-	TRBV29-1	TRBJ2-2	TGCAGCGTTGATGGAGATGCGAACACCGGGGAGCTGTTTTTT	CSVDGDANTGELFF
many	-	TRBV7-7	TRBJ2-1	TGTGCTAGCAGCTTAGTACGCCGGGATGAGCAGTTCTTC	CASSLVRRDEQFF
many	-	TRBV28	TRBJ2-1	TGTGCCAGCAGCCCCCACAGGGACTCCCTATACAATGAGCAGTTCTTC	CASSPHRDSLYNEQFF
many	-	TRBV12-3/TRBV12-4	TRBJ1-1	TGTGCCAGCAGTTCTCTAAATGAAGCTTTCTTT	CASSSLNEAFF
-	-	TRBV12-5	TRBJ1-4	TGTGCTAGTGGCTTCCCGAATCCGGACGGAAGAGCAACTAATGAAAAACTGTTTTTT	CASGFPNPDGRATNEKLFF
many	-	TRBV7-2	TRBJ1-2	TGTGCCAGCACCCTTTATCGCAATGGCTACACCTTC	CASTLYRNGYTF
many	-	TRBV11-2	TRBJ2-7	TGTGCCAGCAGCTTAGGGGCAAAGTCCTACGAGCAGTACTTC	CASSLGAKSYEQYF
many	TRBD1	TRBV4-2	TRBJ2-3	TGTGCCAGCAGCCAAGACGGGGCCAGGGGGACGGATACGCAGTATTTT	CASSQDGARGTDTQYF
many	-	TRBV5-1	TRBJ2-1	TGCGCCAGCAGCTCTTTCGGGGGCAGGATGTATGAGCAGTTCTTC	CASSSFGGRMYEQFF
-	TRBD1	TRBV28	TRBJ1-6	TGTGCCAGCAGTTTACTGACAGGGAATAATTCACCCCTCCACTTT	CASSLLTGNNSPLHF